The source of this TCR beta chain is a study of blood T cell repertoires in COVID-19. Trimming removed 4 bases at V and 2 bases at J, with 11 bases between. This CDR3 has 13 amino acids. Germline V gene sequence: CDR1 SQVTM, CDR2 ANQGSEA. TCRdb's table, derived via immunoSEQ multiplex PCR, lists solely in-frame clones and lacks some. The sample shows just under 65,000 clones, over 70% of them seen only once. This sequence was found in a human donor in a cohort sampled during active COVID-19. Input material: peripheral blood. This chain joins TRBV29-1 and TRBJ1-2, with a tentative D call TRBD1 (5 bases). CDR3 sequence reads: CSVATVTNYGYTF. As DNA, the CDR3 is TGCAGCGTTGCGACAGTCACAAACTATGGCTACACCTTC.